These 29 T cell receptor beta chains were all obtained from the same sample, sequenced in a study of blood T cell repertoires in COVID-19 (dated by TCRdb to 2018 to 2020). Library method: the immunoSEQ multiplex PCR assay. TCRdb re-hosts the immuneACCESS table, in-frame sequences only. Its copies lack some clones; in the studies checked, an unresolved V gene accounts for under half of them, and the cause for the rest is not known. The sample has roughly 100,000 clones on record, about 85% of them singletons. Of the sample, approximately 5.6% is held by the ten largest clones. The sample was peripheral blood. These receptors all stem from a woman aged 45 to 65 with COVID-19, enrolled during active disease.

The table lists this clone with a few counts. The chain combines TRBV5-4 with TRBJ1-5; 7 nucleotides agree with TRBD1. CDR3 length: 15 amino acids. The J segment lost 3 bases and the V segment lost 2 bases, leaving 5 bases of the junction unmatched. Germline assignment: CDR1 SGHNT and CDR2 YYREEE (reference sequence). The DNA of the CDR3 is TGTGCCAGCAGCTTAGGGGGGACAGTCAATCAGCCCCAGCATTTT. Its translation is CASSLGGTVNQPQHF.

The chain joins TRBV5-4 to TRBJ2-1, with 9 bases lining up with TRBD2. The CDR3 totals 17 residues. Per the germline V gene, CDR1 is SGHNT and CDR2 is YYREEE (reference sequence). Unmatched junction bases numbered 10, after V lost 4 bases and J lost 2 bases. As DNA, the CDR3 is TGTGCCAGCAGCATGGGGGGAGCTAGCGGGGCCTACAATGAGCAGTTCTTC. Its translation is CASSMGGASGAYNEQFF.

The genes are TRBV29-1 and TRBJ2-4; D might be TRBD2 (6 bases). The germline V gene has CDR1 SQVTM and CDR2 ANQGSEA. The CDR3 covers 14 residues. V was pared by 0 bases and J by 6 bases, with 12 bases between. The CDR3 spells CSVEEAGSGNIQYF. CDR3 DNA: TGCAGCGTTGAAGAGGCGGGATCGGGAAACATTCAGTACTTC. The whole variable domain, remainder taken from reference TRBV29-1 and TRBJ2-4, is SAVISQKPSRDICQRGTSLTIQCQVDSQVTMMFWYRQQPGQSLTLIATANQGSEATYESGFVIDKFPISRPNLTFSTLTVSNMSPEDSSIYLCSVEEAGSGNIQYFGAGTRLSVL.

V and J are TRBV30 and TRBJ1-2, with D perhaps TRBD1 (5 bases). Germline-derived CDR1 and CDR2 are GTSNPN and SVGIG (reference sequence). The CDR3 covers 14 residues. Trimming took 3 bases from V and 4 from J, leaving 15 bases between them. For the CDR3, the DNA is TGTGCCTGGAGGTCCCTGACAGCCTCCTATGGCTACACCTTC. This encodes CAWRSLTASYGYTF.

V gene TRBV3-1 (or the pseudogene TRBV3-2) combines with J gene TRBJ2-7; TRBD2 matches 8 bases. This CDR3 has 15 residues. The J segment lost 3 bases and the V segment lost 4 bases, leaving 8 bases of the junction unmatched. Looked up from germline, CDR1 is LGHDT and CDR2 is YNNKEL (reference sequence). This CDR3 reads CASSLQAGANYEQYF. CDR3 sequence (DNA): TGTGCCAGCAGCCTACAAGCGGGGGCTAACTACGAGCAGTACTTC.

The chain's CDR3 is CASSPGLAGGPDTQYF. In DNA, the CDR3 is TGCGCCAGCAGCCCGGGACTAGCGGGGGGTCCAGATACGCAGTATTTT. The chain recombines TRBV5-1 with TRBJ2-3; 15 nucleotides line up with TRBD2. CDR3 length: 16 amino acids. Looked up from germline, CDR1 is SGHRS and CDR2 is YFSETQ. V lost 4 bases and J lost 4; bases outside the gene matches: 4. The variable domain in full, with the rest retrieved from reference TRBV5-1 and TRBJ2-3, is KAGVTQTPRYLIKTRGQQVTLSCSPISGHRSVSWYQQTPGQGLQFLFEYFSETQRNKGNFPGRFSGRQFSNSRSEMNVSTLELGDSALYLCASSPGLAGGPDTQYFGPGTRLTVL.

This rearrangement joins TRBV5-5 to TRBJ2-2; D call uncertain. The CDR3 covers 16 residues. Germline V gene sequence: CDR1 SGHKS, CDR2 YYEKEE (reference sequence). Trimming took off 3 bases at V and 4 bases at J, with 16 bases between the two ends. The CDR3 region has the DNA TGTGCCAGCAGCTATGGTATCAGTGACATCACCGGGGAGCTGTTTTTT. The encoded protein is CASSYGISDITGELFF.

The chain combines TRBV4-1 with TRBJ2-3, with a tentative D call TRBD1 (5 bases). Germline CDR1 and CDR2: MGHRA and YSYEKL. V was pared by 2 bases and J by 2 bases, with 20 bases between. The CDR3 length is 18 residues. CDR3 DNA: TGCGCCAGCAGCCAACCAGGGAAGGGTCCCCCCTCCACAGATACGCAGTATTTT. Translating it yields CASSQPGKGPPSTDTQYF.

V usage is TRBV6-1 and J usage is TRBJ2-3, with 9 bases fitting TRBD2. The CDR3 has 12 amino acids. Germline trimming cut 3 bases from V and 8 bases from J; bases unmatched to any gene: 0. Germline-derived CDR1 and CDR2 are MNHNS and SASEGT. CDR3 in amino acids: CASSETSGTQYF. The CDR3 region has the DNA TGTGCCAGCAGTGAGACTAGCGGTACGCAGTATTTT.

The genes are TRBV6-5 and TRBJ2-7; 7 bases map to TRBD1. The J segment lost 1 base and the V segment lost 5 bases, leaving 5 bases of the junction unmatched. In germline, CDR1 is MNHEY, CDR2 SVGAGI. The CDR3 covers 14 residues. In DNA form, the CDR3 reads TGTGCCAGCAGTAGGACAGGACCTTCCTACGAGCAGTACTTC. As protein: CASSRTGPSYEQYF.

The chain joins TRBV19 to TRBJ1-6; TRBD1 might be the D (6 bases). This CDR3 is 15 amino acids long. The germline V gene encodes CDR1 LNHDA and CDR2 SQIVND (reference sequence). V was shortened by 5 bases and J by 0 bases, with 8 bases between the two germline ends. CDR3 DNA: TGTGCCAGTAGTGGACAGTCCTCCTATAATTCACCCCTCCACTTT. It is translated as CASSGQSSYNSPLHF.

V usage is TRBV3-1 (or the pseudogene TRBV3-2) and J usage is TRBJ1-2; 7 bases are a match to TRBD1. V dropped 4 bases and J dropped 3; count of bases not matched to a gene: 11. This CDR3 has 16 amino acids. Per the germline V gene, CDR1 is LGHDT and CDR2 is YNNKEL (reference sequence). The CDR3 sequence: CASSPFPTGSDYGYTF. The CDR3 DNA reads as TGTGCCAGCAGCCCTTTCCCGACAGGGTCGGACTATGGCTACACCTTC.

The CDR3 DNA reads TGTGCCAGCAGCGAGACTAGCGGGGGGGCAGCGTTCTTC. This translates into CASSETSGGAAFF. This chain connects TRBV9 to TRBJ2-1; 14 positions agree with TRBD2. The V and J ends lost 3 bases and 15 bases, in that order; junction bases with no gene match: 5. There are 13 residues in the CDR3. Germline lookup yields CDR1 SGDLS and CDR2 YYNGEE. The whole variable domain, filled in from reference TRBV9 and TRBJ2-1, reads DSGVTQTPKHLITATGQRVTLRCSPRSGDLSVYWYQQSLDQGLQFLIQYYNGEERAKGNILERFSAQQFPDLHSELNLSSLELGDSALYFCASSETSGGAAFFGPGTRLTVL.

V gene TRBV7-9 combines with J gene TRBJ2-3; the match to TRBD2 covers 10 bases. Germline V CDR1 and CDR2: SEHNR, FQNEAQ (reference sequence). The CDR3 loop spans 15 amino acids. J lost 3 bases, V lost 2 bases, and 2 bases had no gene match. The CDR3 spells CASSLSSGGTDTQYF. The CDR3 DNA follows: TGTGCCAGCAGCTTAAGTAGCGGGGGGACAGATACGCAGTATTTT. Looking up the rest from reference TRBV7-9 and TRBJ2-3 gives the full variable domain: DTGVSQNPRHKITKRGQNVTFRCDPISEHNRLYWYRQTLGQGPEFLTYFQNEAQLEKSRLLSDRFSAERPKGSFSTLEIQRTEQGDSAMYLCASSLSSGGTDTQYFGPGTRLTVL.

The chain combines TRBV10-3 with TRBJ1-1; maybe TRBD1 (6 bases). Per germline, CDR1 ENHRY and CDR2 SYGVKD. Trimming removed 2 bases at V and 5 bases at J, with 12 bases between. This CDR3 is built from 14 residues. The chain's CDR3 is CAISERTEGTEAFF. The CDR3 nucleotides are TGTGCCATCAGTGAGAGGACAGAGGGAACTGAAGCTTTCTTT.

In nucleotides, the CDR3 is TGTGCCAGCAGCTTGAACCCCCCCCGGACTGAAGCTTTCTTT. Its translation is CASSLNPPRTEAFF. The chain recombines TRBV5-8 with TRBJ1-1; D is ambiguous. Between the trimmed V and J ends, which lost 1 base and 5 bases, there was a span of 12 bases. The CDR3 runs 14 residues. CDR1 and CDR2 (germline): SGHTS, YDEGEE.

This clone was observed once. The V call is TRBV7-2, the J call TRBJ1-1, with D maybe TRBD1 (6 bases). Trimming cost V 3 bases and J 11 bases, with 16 bases left between them. In germline, CDR1 is SGHTA, CDR2 FQGNSA. This CDR3 contains 13 residues. Here the CDR3 reads CASSLGRQGMAFF. Written as DNA, the CDR3 is TGTGCCAGCAGCTTGGGCCGGCAGGGGATGGCTTTCTTT. The full variable domain, its missing parts supplied by reference TRBV7-2 and TRBJ1-1, is GAGVSQSPSNKVTEKGKDVELRCDPISGHTALYWYRQSLGQGLEFLIYFQGNSAPDKSGLPSDRFSAERTGGSVSTLTIQRTQQEDSAVYLCASSLGRQGMAFFGQGTRLTVV.

The chain has TRBV2 and TRBJ2-1; a weak D match, TRBD1 (5 bases). Germline V gene lookup returns CDR1 SNHLY and CDR2 FYNNEI. Trimming cost V 8 bases and J 3 bases, with 11 bases left between them. The CDR3 sequence is 13 residues long. Here the CDR3 DNA reads TGTGCCAGCGGTAGACAGAACTACAATGAGCAGTTCTTC. Its translation is CASGRQNYNEQFF. Drawing the rest from reference TRBV2 and TRBJ2-1, the complete variable domain is EPEVTQTPSHQVTQMGQEVILRCVPISNHLYFYWYRQILGQKVEFLVSFYNNEISEKSEIFDDQFSVERPDGSNFTLKIRSTKLEDSAMYFCASGRQNYNEQFFGPGTRLTVL.

V usage is TRBV3-1 (or the pseudogene TRBV3-2) and J usage is TRBJ2-7; D gene uncertain. V gave up 1 base and J gave up 6 bases, with 16 bases separating them. CDR1 and CDR2 from the germline V gene are LGHDT and YNNKEL (reference sequence). The CDR3 is 15 amino acids. The chain's CDR3 is CASSQVFDRPGEQYF. In nucleotides, the CDR3 is TGTGCCAGCAGCCAAGTTTTCGACCGTCCGGGCGAGCAGTACTTC.

This clone was counted a single time. V usage is TRBV19 and J usage is TRBJ1-4; D is perhaps TRBD1 (5 bases). CDR3 size: 14 residues. Germline V gene lookup returns CDR1 LNHDA and CDR2 SQIVND (reference sequence). Trimming removed 6 bases from V and 10 bases from J, with 18 bases in between. CDR3 nucleotide sequence: TGTGCCAGTAGGGTGGACACCCCCACGGGAAAACTGTTTTTT. It yields the protein CASRVDTPTGKLFF.

A single count supports this clone. The chain joins TRBV2 to TRBJ1-4; D is unclear. Trimming pared 9 bases from V and 5 bases from J, leaving 16 bases between. Looked up from germline, CDR1 is SNHLY and CDR2 is FYNNEI. This CDR3 spans 14 amino acids. The CDR3 here is CASRQGRENEKLFF. The CDR3 DNA follows: TGTGCCAGTCGCCAAGGGAGGGAGAATGAAAAACTGTTTTTT.

The rearrangement uses TRBV6-2 or TRBV6-3 and TRBJ2-1; maybe TRBD1 (6 bases). Between the trimmed V and J ends, which lost 4 bases and 5 bases, there was a span of 15 bases. The CDR3 totals 15 residues. Looked up from germline, CDR1 is MNHEY and CDR2 is SVGEGT. CDR3 sequence (DNA): TGTGCCAGCAGTTCGATACAGGGTTGGGACAATGAGCAGTTCTTC. Its translation is CASSSIQGWDNEQFF.

This clone showed up many times. The rearrangement joins TRBV6-2 or TRBV6-3 to TRBJ1-4; D unclear. Between the trimmed V and J ends, which lost 5 bases and 7 bases, there was a span of 17 bases. The germline CDR1 and CDR2 sequences are MNHEY and SVGEGT. This CDR3 has 15 residues. The CDR3 bases are TGTGCCAGCAGTCTCTCCTCTTCGGCGGGTGAAAAACTGTTTTTT. This translates into CASSLSSSAGEKLFF.

V and J are TRBV11-3 and TRBJ2-5, with D possibly matching TRBD1 (5 bases). There are 12 residues in the CDR3. Germline-derived CDR1 and CDR2 are SGHNT and YENEEA. V lost 6 bases, J lost 5 bases, and 10 bases lay in between. The CDR3 loop reads CASSRSGETQYF. As DNA, the CDR3 is TGTGCCAGCAGTCGGTCAGGGGAGACCCAGTACTTC.

V gene TRBV2 combines with J gene TRBJ2-3; D remains unclear. The CDR3 length is 13 residues. Trimming shortened V by 4 bases and J by 2 bases, and 7 bases separated the two germline ends. Germline lookup yields CDR1 SNHLY and CDR2 FYNNEI. CDR3 DNA sequence: TGTGCCAGCAGTGTTTCTAACACAGATACGCAGTATTTT. It codes for CASSVSNTDTQYF.

V usage is TRBV30 and J usage is TRBJ2-3; 13 nucleotides agree with TRBD2. With 5 bases clipped from V and 4 bases from J, the junction kept 3 bases outside the gene matches. The V gene's germline CDR1 is GTSNPN and CDR2 SVGIG (reference sequence). CDR3 size: 14 residues. CDR3 sequence: CAWRLAGGSDTQYF. For the CDR3, the DNA is TGTGCCTGGCGACTAGCGGGGGGTTCAGATACGCAGTATTTT.

The chain couples TRBV19 to TRBJ2-7; 9 bases fit TRBD1. Germline values: CDR1 LNHDA, CDR2 SQIVND (reference sequence). V lost 6 bases to trimming and J lost 2 bases; unmatched junction nucleotides: 8. There are 15 residues in the CDR3. DNA of the CDR3: TGTGCCAGTAGATTACAGGGGGCACAACCCTACGAGCAGTACTTC. It translates to CASRLQGAQPYEQYF.

This clone was picked up one time. Here the CDR3 reads CASSARTGSYEQYF. The CDR3 DNA reads TGCGCCAGCAGCGCACGGACAGGTTCCTACGAGCAGTACTTC. The V and J genes are TRBV5-1 and TRBJ2-7; the match to TRBD1 covers 7 bases. The CDR3 runs to 14 residues. CDR1 SGHRS and CDR2 YFSETQ come from the germline V gene. With 4 bases clipped from V and 1 base from J, the junction kept 5 bases outside the gene matches.

The chain recombines TRBV7-9 with TRBJ2-7; 7 nucleotides line up with TRBD1. The CDR3 is 15 residues long. The ends lost 1 base at V and 2 bases at J; junction bases unmatched: 5. Per germline, CDR1 SEHNR and CDR2 FQNEAQ (reference sequence). CDR3 residues: CASSLGQGETYEQYF. CDR3 nucleotides: TGTGCCAGCAGCTTAGGTCAGGGGGAAACCTACGAGCAGTACTTC.